One sample yielded the 27 T cell receptor beta chains listed below, sequenced in a study of tumor-infiltrating lymphocytes in localized non-small cell lung cancer. The protocol was immunoSEQ multiplex PCR, while the TCRdb copy is restricted to in-frame clones and leaves out a portion. The table records 20,000 to 25,000 clones, 70% to 80% of them present only once. The sample taken for sequencing was lung tumor tissue. These receptor sequences come from a human donor with non-small cell lung cancer.

This clone occurred a few times. J is TRBJ2-5 and V is TRBV19, with TRBD2 identical over 10 bases. Germline V gives CDR1 LNHDA, CDR2 SQIVND (reference sequence). This CDR3 region has 15 residues. V dropped 2 bases and J dropped 3; count of bases not matched to a gene: 3. Written as DNA, the CDR3 is TGTGCCAGTAGTATAAGGACTAGCGGCAAAGAGACCCAGTACTTC. Its protein product is CASSIRTSGKETQYF. The entire variable domain, with the rest obtained from reference TRBV19 and TRBJ2-5, is as follows: DGGITQSPKYLFRKEGQNVTLSCEQNLNHDAMYWYRQDPGQGLRLIYYSQIVNDFQKGDIAEGYSVSREKKESFPLTVTSAQKNPTAFYLCASSIRTSGKETQYFGPGTRLLVL.

This sequence joins TRBV15 and TRBJ1-4; the D gene is possibly TRBD1 (6 bases). CDR3 length: 16 residues. Germline V gives CDR1 LNHNV, CDR2 YYDKDF (reference sequence). Deletions cut 8 bases from V and 2 bases from J, with 18 bases between. The CDR3 region is CATYKKGGATNEKLFF. In nucleotides, the CDR3 is TGTGCCACCTATAAAAAGGGGGGGGCTACTAATGAAAAACTGTTTTTT.

The chain uses TRBV5-4 and TRBJ2-1; D is uncertain. CDR3 size: 13 residues. Trimming took off 0 bases at V and 4 bases at J, with 5 bases between the two ends. Germline lookup yields CDR1 SGHNT and CDR2 YYREEE (reference sequence). The CDR3 DNA is TGTGCCAGCAGCTTGGACGTATACAATGAGCAGTTCTTC. It encodes CASSLDVYNEQFF.

The rearrangement joins TRBV4-3 to TRBJ1-5, with 7 bases fitting TRBD1. Germline CDR1 is LGHNA and CDR2 is YSLEER. V lost 4 bases, J lost 3 bases, and 6 bases stayed unmatched. This CDR3 contains 15 residues. CDR3 sequence (DNA): TGCGCCAGCAGCCGGGACAGTTCTTCCAATCAGCCCCAGCATTTT. Amino acid sequence: CASSRDSSSNQPQHF.

The genes are TRBV7-9 and TRBJ2-2; perhaps TRBD2 as D (7 bases). Germline V gene data show CDR1 as SEHNR and CDR2 as FQNEAQ (reference sequence). The CDR3 consists of 15 residues. With 2 bases removed from V and 5 bases from J, the gap between germline ends came to 12 bases. The CDR3 loop reads CASSLRGAGTGELFF. In DNA, the CDR3 is TGTGCCAGCAGCTTACGGGGGGCAGGGACCGGGGAGCTGTTTTTT.

The chain joins TRBV5-6 to TRBJ1-1; unclear D gene. The CDR3 is made up of 11 amino acids. V gave up 0 bases and J gave up 7 bases, with 4 bases separating them. CDR1 is SGHDT, CDR2 YYEEEE, per germline. The chain's CDR3 is CASSLEGEAFF. CDR3 DNA: TGTGCCAGCAGCTTGGAAGGTGAAGCTTTCTTT.

This chain connects TRBV2 to TRBJ2-3; 7 nucleotides align to TRBD2. CDR3 size: 16 residues. From germline, CDR1 is SNHLY and CDR2 FYNNEI. V shed 11 bases, J shed 4 bases, and the junction held 18 bases outside the gene matches. CDR3 sequence reads: CAQIRSKREGADTQYF. The CDR3 DNA follows: TGTGCCCAAATCAGGTCCAAGCGGGAAGGGGCAGATACGCAGTATTTT.

The chain joins TRBV18 to TRBJ2-7; TRBD1 matches 7 bases. Germline CDR1 reads KGHSH; CDR2 reads LQKENI. The length of the CDR3 is 13 residues. V lost 3 bases, J lost 6 bases, and 5 bases stayed unmatched. CDR3 region: CASSPGTAFEQYF. In nucleotides, the CDR3 is TGTGCCAGCTCACCCGGGACAGCCTTCGAGCAGTACTTC.

J is TRBJ2-1 and V is TRBV6-5, with D possibly TRBD1 on 6 matching bases. V was shortened by 3 bases and J by 6 bases, with 9 bases between the two germline ends. This CDR3 has 13 residues. Germline values: CDR1 MNHEY, CDR2 SVGAGI. The CDR3 DNA sequence: TGTGCCAGCAGTTATCAGGGGACCAATGAGCAGTTCTTC. It encodes CASSYQGTNEQFF.

The chain links TRBV9 to TRBJ1-2; maybe TRBD1 (5 bases). Germline values: CDR1 SGDLS, CDR2 YYNGEE. V lost 0 bases to trimming and J lost 3 bases, with 9 bases between them. The CDR3 consists of 14 residues. In DNA, the CDR3 is TGTGCCAGCAGCGTAGCTGGGGGGGACTATGGCTACACCTTC. Encoded protein: CASSVAGGDYGYTF.

V gene TRBV5-4 combines with J gene TRBJ2-3, with D unclear. CDR1 and CDR2 (germline): SGHNT, YYREEE (reference sequence). This CDR3 has 12 residues. Trimming pared 0 bases from V and 5 bases from J, leaving 4 bases between. CDR3 sequence (DNA): TGTGCCAGCAGCTTGGTTAGAGATACGCAGTATTTT. Its translation: CASSLVRDTQYF.

V and J are TRBV5-5 and TRBJ1-4; D might be TRBD1 (5 bases). The V gene lost 0 bases and the J gene lost 8 bases, with 11 bases spanning the gap. From germline, CDR1 is SGHKS and CDR2 YYEKEE (reference sequence). The length of the CDR3 is 14 residues. CDR3 region: CASSLVGVGEKLFF. The CDR3 DNA reads as TGTGCCAGCAGCTTGGTGGGGGTAGGGGAAAAACTGTTTTTT.

This chain uses TRBV10-2 with TRBJ2-7; no reliable D call. CDR3 length: 12 residues. Per germline, CDR1 WSHSY and CDR2 SAAADI. V was pared by 2 bases and J by 6 bases, with 8 bases between. The CDR3 DNA reads as TGCGCCAGCAGTGAGATCGCGATCGAGCAGTACTTC. As protein: CASSEIAIEQYF.

The chain carries TRBV20-1 and TRBJ1-2, with D perhaps matching TRBD1 (5 bases). The length of the CDR3 is 11 residues. The germline V gene has CDR1 DFQATT and CDR2 SNEGSKA (reference sequence). V lost 6 bases and J 5 bases, leaving 10 bases between the germline ends. The CDR3 nucleotides read TGCAGTGCCAGACGGGGGTATGGCTACACCTTC. Encoded protein: CSARRGYGYTF.

The chain employs TRBV11-2 and TRBJ2-5; D remains ambiguous. Germline CDR1 reads SGHAT; CDR2 reads FQNNGV. V lost 1 base and J lost 4, with 7 bases in between. The CDR3 totals 13 residues. The CDR3 sequence: CASSLGLPETQYF. Here the CDR3 DNA reads TGTGCCAGCAGCTTAGGACTCCCAGAGACCCAGTACTTC.

This rearrangement joins TRBV2 to TRBJ2-5; D may be TRBD2 (5 bases). CDR3 size: 16 residues. Trimming cost V 8 bases and J 1 base, with 20 bases left between them. Per the germline V gene, CDR1 is SNHLY and CDR2 is FYNNEI. The CDR3 protein is CASRKTGKGTQETQYF. The CDR3 DNA sequence: TGTGCCAGCCGGAAAACCGGGAAGGGCACCCAAGAGACCCAGTACTTC.

The CDR3 is CASRITGSYEQYF. DNA for the CDR3: TGTGCCAGTAGGATAACGGGAAGCTACGAGCAGTACTTC. The genes are TRBV19 and TRBJ2-7; tentatively, D is TRBD2 (5 bases). The germline V and J ends were trimmed by 6 bases and 3 bases, with 12 bases remaining between them. Germline CDR1 is LNHDA and CDR2 is SQIVND (reference sequence). The CDR3 is 13 amino acids. Combining the CDR3 with reference TRBV19 and TRBJ2-7 gives the whole variable domain DGGITQSPKYLFRKEGQNVTLSCEQNLNHDAMYWYRQDPGQGLRLIYYSQIVNDFQKGDIAEGYSVSREKKESFPLTVTSAQKNPTAFYLCASRITGSYEQYFGPGTRLTVT.

The chain couples TRBV5-6 to TRBJ2-2, with D possibly TRBD1 on 5 matching bases. Trimming cost V 5 bases and J 4 bases, with 15 bases left between them. Germline CDR1 and CDR2: SGHDT and YYEEEE. The CDR3 has 15 residues. The CDR3 region has the DNA TGTGCCAGCAGACGCGTGGGGCTGCCCACCGGGGAGCTGTTTTTT. It specifies CASRRVGLPTGELFF. The whole variable domain, filled in from reference TRBV5-6 and TRBJ2-2, reads DAGVTQSPTHLIKTRGQQVTLRCSPKSGHDTVSWYQQALGQGPQFIFQYYEEEERQRGNFPDRFSGHQFPNYSSELNVNALLLGDSALYLCASRRVGLPTGELFFGEGSRLTVL.

This chain uses TRBV7-3 with TRBJ2-3, with TRBD2 matching 10 bases. The length of the CDR3 is 18 residues. The J segment lost 2 bases and the V segment lost 2 bases, leaving 10 bases of the junction unmatched. Germline V gene sequence: CDR1 SGHTA, CDR2 FQGTGA. CDR3 sequence (DNA): TGTGCCAGCAGCTTACTAAGCGGGAGGGCCGGGAACACAGATACGCAGTATTTT. Residues: CASSLLSGRAGNTDTQYF. Full variable domain (missing parts from reference TRBV7-3 and TRBJ2-3): GAGVSQTPSNKVTEKGKYVELRCDPISGHTALYWYRQSLGQGPEFLIYFQGTGAADDSGLPNDRFFAVRPEGSVSTLKIQRTERGDSAVYLCASSLLSGRAGNTDTQYFGPGTRLTVL.

In DNA form, the CDR3 reads TGTGCCAGCAGCGCCAGCGGGAGGGCCACAGATACGCAGTATTTT. It translates to CASSASGRATDTQYF. The rearrangement joins TRBV7-9 to TRBJ2-3, with 10 nucleotides matching TRBD2. J lost 2 bases, V lost 5 bases, and 4 bases had no gene match. The CDR3 is 15 amino acids. Germline CDR1 and CDR2: SEHNR and FQNEAQ (reference sequence).

V is TRBV28 and J is TRBJ1-4; the match to TRBD1 covers 8 bases. V shed 4 bases and J 3 bases; nucleotides not matched to a gene: 7. There are 16 residues in the CDR3. Germline lookup yields CDR1 MDHEN and CDR2 SYDVKM. The CDR3 here is CASSSRTGPANEKLFF. The CDR3 DNA follows: TGTGCCAGCAGTTCCCGGACAGGGCCGGCTAATGAAAAACTGTTTTTT.

DNA of the CDR3: TGTGCCAGCAGCTCGGACCTGAATCAGCCCCAGCATTTT. It translates to CASSSDLNQPQHF. The chain links TRBV11-2 to TRBJ1-5; D gene ambiguous. Germline CDR1 reads SGHAT; CDR2 reads FQNNGV. The CDR3 has 13 amino acids. Trimming cost V 4 bases and J 4 bases, with 8 bases left between them.

V gene TRBV11-2 combines with J gene TRBJ2-7, with TRBD1 as a possible D gene (6 bases). This CDR3 has 14 amino acids. V gave up 3 bases and J gave up 2 bases, with 11 bases separating them. CDR1 and CDR2 from the germline V gene are SGHAT and FQNNGV. CDR3 sequence (DNA): TGTGCCAGCAGCTTTGGGGGCAAAGCCTACGAGCAGTACTTC. Its protein product is CASSFGGKAYEQYF. The full variable domain, with the rest looked up from reference TRBV11-2 and TRBJ2-7, is EAGVAQSPRYKIIEKRQSVAFWCNPISGHATLYWYQQILGQGPKLLIQFQNNGVVDDSQLPKDRFSAERLKGVDSTLKIQPAKLEDSAVYLCASSFGGKAYEQYFGPGTRLTVT.

The chain carries TRBV27 and TRBJ1-2; D gene uncertain. V was cut by 6 bases and J by 7 bases, with 24 bases left in between. Germline CDR1 MNHEY, CDR2 SMNVEV (reference sequence). CDR3 length equals 16 residues. The CDR3: CASSPSLGGKSGGYTF. The CDR3 nucleotides read TGTGCCAGCAGCCCATCCCTGGGAGGGAAATCAGGTGGCTACACCTTC.

This clone was recorded once. The chain joins TRBV19 to TRBJ2-2, with D uncertain. CDR1 is LNHDA, CDR2 SQIVND, per germline (reference sequence). The CDR3 runs 15 residues. Trimming took 7 bases from V and 1 from J, leaving 13 bases between them. The CDR3 here is CASTRTARNTGELFF. The CDR3 region has the DNA TGTGCCAGTACCCGGACGGCTCGGAACACCGGGGAGCTGTTTTTT.

This chain uses TRBV29-1 with TRBJ2-1; 12 bases match TRBD2. The CDR3 length is 13 residues. V trimming: 7 bases; J trimming: 7 bases; junction bases outside the gene matches: 5. The V gene's germline CDR1 is SQVTM and CDR2 ANQGSEA. The CDR3 spells CSGSTSGRNEQFF. DNA for the CDR3: TGCAGCGGTTCGACTAGCGGGAGAAATGAGCAGTTCTTC.

V gene TRBV7-9 combines with J gene TRBJ1-2; D is unresolved. This CDR3 has 16 residues. Germline V gene sequence: CDR1 SEHNR, CDR2 FQNEAQ (reference sequence). The V end lost 3 bases, the J end lost 7 bases, and 21 bases lay between the germline ends. The CDR3 here is CASSFIADQGPRGYTF. The CDR3 DNA follows: TGTGCCAGCAGCTTTATTGCAGACCAAGGGCCCCGTGGCTACACCTTC.